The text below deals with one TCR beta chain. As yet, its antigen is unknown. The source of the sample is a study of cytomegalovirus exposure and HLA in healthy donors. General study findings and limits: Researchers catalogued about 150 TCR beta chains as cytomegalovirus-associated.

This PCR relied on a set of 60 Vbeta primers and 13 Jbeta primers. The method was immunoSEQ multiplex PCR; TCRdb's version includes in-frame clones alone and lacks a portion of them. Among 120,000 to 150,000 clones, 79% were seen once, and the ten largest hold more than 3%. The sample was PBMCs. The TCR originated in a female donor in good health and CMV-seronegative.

CDR3 region: CASGLIKQGNTEAFF. The CDR3 bases are TGTGCTAGTGGTTTGATCAAACAGGGGAACACTGAAGCTTTCTTT. This chain links TRBV12-5 with TRBJ1-1, with D possibly matching TRBD1 (6 bases). The V and J ends lost 2 bases and 1 base respectively, with 11 bases between them. Germline V gene data show CDR1 as LGHNT and CDR2 as FRNRAP. There are 15 residues in the CDR3. Filled out from reference TRBV12-5 and TRBJ1-1, the complete variable domain reads DARVTQTPRHKVTEMGQEVTMRCQPILGHNTVFWYRQTMMQGLELLAYFRNRAPLDDSGMPKDRFSAEMPDATLATLKIQPSEPRDSAVYFCASGLIKQGNTEAFFGQGTRLTVV.